This passage covers 29 T cell receptor beta chains from one sample sequenced in a study of T cell responses to AZD1222 COVID-19 vaccine. Sequencing used immunoSEQ multiplex PCR; TCRdb keeps in-frame clones, though not all of them. The sample includes more than 110,000 clones, over 90% of them seen just once. The sequenced sample was peripheral blood, obtained on day 0 of AZD1222 vaccination. Every receptor here comes from an adult in good health.

This rearrangement joins TRBV2 to TRBJ1-2, with 8 positions matching TRBD1. The V and J ends lost 6 bases and 4 bases, in that order; junction bases with no gene match: 7. Germline V CDR1 and CDR2: SNHLY, FYNNEI. The CDR3 covers 14 residues. The CDR3 coding sequence is TGTGCCAGCAGCGAACAGGGGGTAGGCTATGGCTACACCTTC. Residues: CASSEQGVGYGYTF.

The chain joins TRBV2 to TRBJ1-2; tentatively, D is TRBD1 (5 bases). Trimming took 4 bases from V and 4 from J, leaving 16 bases between them. Germline assignment: CDR1 SNHLY and CDR2 FYNNEI. The CDR3 runs to 15 residues. CDR3 sequence reads: CASSAPTASSYGYTF. In DNA, the CDR3 is TGTGCCAGCAGTGCCCCGACAGCCTCATCCTATGGCTACACCTTC.

This chain connects TRBV19 to TRBJ1-6; 7 bases align to TRBD1. The CDR3 totals 17 residues. The germline CDR1 and CDR2 sequences are LNHDA and SQIVND (reference sequence). The J segment lost 5 bases and the V segment lost 1 base, leaving 8 bases of the junction unmatched. CDR3 in DNA: TGTGCCAGTAGTATAGCACGGGACAGTGGAAATAATTCACCCCTCCACTTT. Protein: CASSIARDSGNNSPLHF. The complete variable domain, with remaining parts taken from reference TRBV19 and TRBJ1-6, reads DGGITQSPKYLFRKEGQNVTLSCEQNLNHDAMYWYRQDPGQGLRLIYYSQIVNDFQKGDIAEGYSVSREKKESFPLTVTSAQKNPTAFYLCASSIARDSGNNSPLHFGNGTRLTVT.

The chain recombines TRBV28 with TRBJ1-4; D is undetermined. The V gene's germline CDR1 is MDHEN and CDR2 SYDVKM. The V gene lost 4 bases and the J gene lost 8 bases, with 5 bases spanning the gap. This CDR3 is built from 11 residues. For the CDR3, the DNA is TGTGCCAGCAGTTGGGGAGAAAAACTGTTTTTT. This encodes CASSWGEKLFF. Complete variable domain (other parts from reference TRBV28 and TRBJ1-4): DVKVTQSSRYLVKRTGEKVFLECVQDMDHENMFWYRQDPGLGLRLIYFSYDVKMKEKGDIPEGYSVSREKKERFSLILESASTNQTSMYLCASSWGEKLFFGSGTQLSVL.

This chain uses TRBV10-3 with TRBJ1-2, with TRBD1 matching 8 bases. The germline gives CDR1 ENHRY, CDR2 SYGVKD. The CDR3 runs 15 residues. Trimming removed 8 bases from V and 4 bases from J; junction bases left unmatched: 12. The CDR3 DNA follows: TGTGCCATCCAAAATAGGGGACAGGCCCCCTATGGCTACACCTTC. Translation gives CAIQNRGQAPYGYTF.

V gene TRBV15 combines with J gene TRBJ1-6; D call uncertain. From germline, CDR1 is LNHNV and CDR2 YYDKDF (reference sequence). V was pared by 0 bases and J by 5 bases, with 14 bases between. The CDR3 extends over 17 amino acids. The CDR3 DNA reads TGTGCCACCAGCAGAGAGGTCGCCCTTCGGGATAATTCACCCCTCCACTTT. Encoded protein: CATSREVALRDNSPLHF.

This chain joins TRBV28 and TRBJ2-5; 7 bases align to TRBD1. The CDR3 loop spans 14 amino acids. The V gene's germline CDR1 is MDHEN and CDR2 SYDVKM. J lost 2 bases, V lost 7 bases, and 7 bases had no gene match. CDR3 sequence: CASNAGGRQETQYF. The CDR3 DNA sequence: TGTGCCAGCAATGCAGGGGGAAGGCAAGAGACCCAGTACTTC.

This chain joins TRBV30 and TRBJ2-6; D not resolved. V gave up 4 bases and J gave up 0 bases, with 4 bases separating them. CDR1 is GTSNPN and CDR2 is SVGIG in the germline V gene (reference sequence). The CDR3 is 13 amino acids. CDR3 amino acids: CAWKLSGANVLTF. The DNA for the CDR3 is TGTGCCTGGAAGCTCTCTGGGGCCAACGTCCTGACTTTC.

The chain uses TRBV9 and TRBJ1-6; D not certain. Deletions cut 4 bases from V and 6 bases from J, with 11 bases between. The germline V gene encodes CDR1 SGDLS and CDR2 YYNGEE. The CDR3 sequence is 14 residues long. CDR3 amino acids: CASSPRGFNSPLHF. Here the CDR3 DNA reads TGTGCCAGCAGCCCCCGAGGGTTTAATTCACCCCTCCACTTT.

The chain employs TRBV29-1 and TRBJ2-7; TRBD2 agrees at 14 bases. The CDR3 loop spans 14 amino acids. Germline assignment: CDR1 SQVTM and CDR2 ANQGSEA. V lost 7 bases, J lost 7 bases, and 9 bases stayed unmatched. The CDR3 DNA follows: TGCAGCGCCACGGGACTAGCGGGAGTGGGTGAGCAGTACTTC. This encodes CSATGLAGVGEQYF.

The gene calls are TRBV7-9 and TRBJ2-3; a weak D match, TRBD2 (6 bases). CDR3 length: 13 amino acids. Trimming removed 2 bases from V and 6 bases from J, with 9 bases in between. Germline CDR1 is SEHNR and CDR2 is FQNEAQ (reference sequence). The CDR3 bases are TGTGCCAGCAGCTTACACACTAGCGATACGCAGTATTTT. This sequence encodes CASSLHTSDTQYF.

The rearrangement joins TRBV11-2 to TRBJ2-1; 7 bases agree with TRBD1. Germline V gene lookup returns CDR1 SGHAT and CDR2 FQNNGV. V lost 5 bases and J lost 6; bases outside the gene matches: 10. This CDR3 is 15 amino acids long. CDR3 coding DNA: TGTGCCAGCAGCCATCAGGGGGTCGTTCTCAATGAGCAGTTCTTC. Amino acid sequence: CASSHQGVVLNEQFF. Looking up the rest from reference TRBV11-2 and TRBJ2-1 gives the full variable domain: EAGVAQSPRYKIIEKRQSVAFWCNPISGHATLYWYQQILGQGPKLLIQFQNNGVVDDSQLPKDRFSAERLKGVDSTLKIQPAKLEDSAVYLCASSHQGVVLNEQFFGPGTRLTVL.

The chain links TRBV28 to TRBJ2-6, with 11 bases that match TRBD1. Trimming cost V 6 bases and J 9 bases; bases outside gene matches: 7. From germline, CDR1 is MDHEN and CDR2 SYDVKM. The CDR3 has 15 residues. CDR3 sequence: CASRRWTGGGNVLTF. The CDR3 DNA follows: TGTGCCAGCAGACGTTGGACAGGGGGCGGCAACGTCCTGACTTTC. The full variable domain, completed using reference TRBV28 and TRBJ2-6, is DVKVTQSSRYLVKRTGEKVFLECVQDMDHENMFWYRQDPGLGLRLIYFSYDVKMKEKGDIPEGYSVSREKKERFSLILESASTNQTSMYLCASRRWTGGGNVLTFGAGSRLTVL.

V usage is TRBV6-1 and J usage is TRBJ1-4; no reliable D call. Germline V gene sequence: CDR1 MNHNS, CDR2 SASEGT. CDR3 length: 14 amino acids. Trimming cost V 3 bases and J 4 bases, with 9 bases left between them. CDR3: CASSEWADNEKLFF. CDR3 DNA: TGTGCCAGCAGTGAGTGGGCAGATAATGAAAAACTGTTTTTT.

V gene TRBV24-1 combines with J gene TRBJ2-6; D is ambiguous. Germline-derived CDR1 and CDR2 are KGHDR and SFDVKD. V was cut by 9 bases and J by 0 bases, with 17 bases left in between. The CDR3 runs to 17 residues. The CDR3 loop is CATGVNSVTSGANVLTF. CDR3 DNA sequence: TGTGCCACCGGAGTTAACAGCGTCACCTCTGGGGCCAACGTCCTGACTTTC.

The chain employs TRBV2 and TRBJ1-5; maybe TRBD1 (6 bases). Trimming took 1 base from V and 2 from J, leaving 9 bases between them. The length of the CDR3 is 15 residues. The germline V gene encodes CDR1 SNHLY and CDR2 FYNNEI. DNA for the CDR3: TGTGCCAGCAGTGAAGAACAGGGAGGCAATCAGCCCCAGCATTTT. Translating gives CASSEEQGGNQPQHF. The full variable domain, completed using reference TRBV2 and TRBJ1-5, is EPEVTQTPSHQVTQMGQEVILRCVPISNHLYFYWYRQILGQKVEFLVSFYNNEISEKSEIFDDQFSVERPDGSNFTLKIRSTKLEDSAMYFCASSEEQGGNQPQHFGDGTRLSIL.

The chain links TRBV28 to TRBJ1-5; D unclear. This CDR3 is built from 13 residues. V lost 3 bases and J lost 4, with 7 bases in between. CDR1 is MDHEN and CDR2 is SYDVKM in the germline V gene. CDR3 region: CASSFGQNQPQHF. In nucleotides, the CDR3 is TGTGCCAGCAGTTTCGGCCAGAATCAGCCCCAGCATTTT.

V gene TRBV12-3 or TRBV12-4 combines with J gene TRBJ2-5; the match to TRBD1 covers 7 bases. V gave up 5 bases and J gave up 5 bases; unmatched junction bases: 5. The CDR3 totals 13 residues. The CDR3 nucleotides are TGTGCCAGCAGTCAGGGACAGCGGGAGACCCAGTACTTC. Translated, it gives CASSQGQRETQYF.

The J gene is TRBJ2-7, the V gene TRBV19; D possibly corresponds to TRBD2 (5 bases). Per the germline V gene, CDR1 is LNHDA and CDR2 is SQIVND (reference sequence). Trimming removed 0 bases at V and 1 base at J, with 10 bases between. The CDR3 has 15 amino acids. This CDR3 is CASSIDRGGSYEQYF. CDR3 coding DNA: TGTGCCAGTAGTATAGACCGGGGTGGGTCCTACGAGCAGTACTTC.

The chain has TRBV27 and TRBJ1-2; D gene uncertain. The CDR3 consists of 16 residues. Trimming stripped 2 bases from V and 4 bases from J, with 17 bases between. The V gene's germline CDR1 is MNHEY and CDR2 SMNVEV (reference sequence). Written as DNA, the CDR3 is TGTGCCAGCAGTTTAGTATTCCAAACGGGGAGCTATGGCTACACCTTC. This gives the protein CASSLVFQTGSYGYTF.

V and J are TRBV3-1 (or the pseudogene TRBV3-2) and TRBJ2-7; no clear D. The V gene's germline CDR1 is LGHDT and CDR2 YNNKEL (reference sequence). The CDR3 consists of 14 residues. Trimming pared 0 bases from V and 0 bases from J, leaving 6 bases between. As DNA, the CDR3 is TGTGCCAGCAGCCAAGATCACAACTCCTACGAGCAGTACTTC. Its protein is CASSQDHNSYEQYF.

The gene calls are TRBV12-3 or TRBV12-4 and TRBJ2-7; D remains unclear. V was clipped by 5 bases and J by 6 bases, with 11 bases between them. The CDR3 is 12 amino acids. CDR3 DNA sequence: TGTGCCAGCAGTCTGGTCCGCGGCGAGCAGTACTTC. It is translated as CASSLVRGEQYF.

The rearrangement uses TRBV3-1 (or the pseudogene TRBV3-2) and TRBJ2-1, with D tentatively TRBD2 (6 bases). The germline V gene encodes CDR1 LGHDT and CDR2 YNNKEL (reference sequence). Trimming took off 4 bases at V and 5 bases at J, with 12 bases between the two ends. The CDR3 contains 14 residues. CDR3 sequence reads: CASSPAGTNNEQFF. The CDR3 nucleotides are TGTGCCAGCAGCCCTGCGGGGACCAACAATGAGCAGTTCTTC.

The rearrangement links TRBV20-1 to TRBJ2-1; 7 nucleotides match TRBD2. CDR1 is DFQATT and CDR2 is SNEGSKA in the germline V gene (reference sequence). The CDR3 length is 14 residues. Trimming at V came to 3 bases and at J to 7 bases, leaving 9 bases not matched to a gene. The CDR3 loop reads CSASWAGEGNEQFF. CDR3 in DNA: TGCAGTGCTAGTTGGGCGGGAGAGGGAAATGAGCAGTTCTTC.

V usage is TRBV9 and J usage is TRBJ1-6, with D possibly being TRBD1 (6 bases). The CDR3 loop spans 16 amino acids. Trimming stripped 4 bases from V and 5 bases from J, with 16 bases between. The germline V gene encodes CDR1 SGDLS and CDR2 YYNGEE. CDR3 sequence reads: CASSNPLGTNNSPLHF. The CDR3 region has the DNA TGTGCCAGCAGCAACCCTCTCGGGACAAATAATTCACCCCTCCACTTT.

The V call is TRBV5-1, the J call TRBJ2-3; no definite D call. V lost 4 bases to trimming and J lost 2 bases, with 2 bases between them. Germline CDR1 reads SGHRS; CDR2 reads YFSETQ. The CDR3 contains 11 residues. The CDR3 here is CASSITDTQYF. CDR3 in DNA: TGCGCCAGCAGCATCACAGATACGCAGTATTTT.

The rearrangement uses TRBV11-2 and TRBJ2-5; D possibly corresponds to TRBD1 (6 bases). Between the trimmed V and J ends, which lost 5 bases and 5 bases, there was a span of 30 bases. This CDR3 is 19 amino acids long. Germline loops: CDR1 SGHAT, CDR2 FQNNGV. CDR3 in DNA: TGTGCCAGCAGCCAAGCTGTCCGGGACAAGGGCTCCATAGGGGAGACCCAGTACTTC. Translated, it gives CASSQAVRDKGSIGETQYF.

V usage is TRBV28 and J usage is TRBJ2-6, with no clear D. Trimming cost V 4 bases and J 0 bases, with 4 bases left between them. The CDR3 has 14 residues. CDR1 MDHEN and CDR2 SYDVKM come from the germline V gene. The chain's CDR3 is CASSWGSGANVLTF. CDR3 DNA sequence: TGTGCCAGCAGTTGGGGCTCTGGGGCCAACGTCCTGACTTTC.

V and J are TRBV30 and TRBJ2-3; D possibly corresponds to TRBD2 (6 bases). The CDR3 totals 14 residues. Germline lookup yields CDR1 GTSNPN and CDR2 SVGIG (reference sequence). V was pared by 3 bases and J by 0 bases, with 10 bases between. The CDR3 DNA reads TGTGCCTGGAGGCGGGGACCGAGCACAGATACGCAGTATTTT. Its translation is CAWRRGPSTDTQYF.